This entry lists 8 T cell receptor beta chains sequenced from one sample in a study of identical twins. In TCRdb, the 5' RACE reads were re-called with MiXCR into one record per CDR3 protein. The profile shows roughly 710,000 distinct CDR3 sequences, around 6% of them singletons. Sample: naive T cells sorted from blood. These receptor sequences come from a man between 18 and 29 years old in good health.

Many counts were recorded for this clonotype. The chain is built from TRBV27 and TRBJ2-2, with 12 bases matching TRBD2. The CDR3 covers 19 residues. Germline CDR1 MNHEY, CDR2 SMNVEV (reference sequence). The junction had 8 bases not matched to a gene; V was cut back by 3 bases and J by 0 bases. CDR3 residues: CASSFRGLAGPTNTGELFF. CDR3 DNA sequence: TGTGCCAGCAGTTTTCGAGGACTAGCGGGACCCACGAACACCGGGGAGCTGTTTTTT.

The rearrangement uses TRBV7-2 and TRBJ2-4; 11 bases match TRBD2. This CDR3 spans 17 amino acids. Germline V gives CDR1 SGHTA, CDR2 FQGNSA. The trim removed 0 bases at V and 3 bases at J, leaving 4 bases unmatched. The CDR3 reads CASSLALLAGVKNIQYF. The CDR3 nucleotides read TGTGCCAGCAGCTTAGCTTTACTAGCGGGAGTCAAAAACATTCAGTACTTC.

This clonotype was counted only a few times. The genes are TRBV6-5 and TRBJ1-1; D not resolved. CDR3 length: 12 residues. Germline assignment: CDR1 MNHEY and CDR2 SVGAGI. Trimming pared 2 bases from V and 5 bases from J, leaving 6 bases between. The CDR3 reads CASSYGETEAFF. CDR3 DNA sequence: TGTGCCAGCAGTTACGGGGAGACTGAAGCTTTCTTT.

The chain has TRBV12-3 or TRBV12-4 and TRBJ1-5; maybe TRBD1 (6 bases). V was clipped by 1 base and J by 6 bases, with 16 bases between them. The CDR3 loop spans 16 amino acids. The CDR3, as DNA: TGTGCCAGCAGTTTAGACGGGGGCGCCGGGCGTCAGCCCCAGCATTTT. It translates to CASSLDGGAGRQPQHF.

In this sample, this clonotype turned up a few times. J is TRBJ2-6 and V is TRBV3-1; D not resolved. This CDR3 has 17 amino acids. V dropped 1 base and J dropped 1 base, with 11 bases sitting between them. Germline loops: CDR1 LGHDT, CDR2 YNNKEL (reference sequence). The CDR3 DNA reads as TGTGCCAGCAGCCAAGCGGCATTTGGTTCTGGGGCCAACGTCCTGACTTTC. Translation gives CASSQAAFGSGANVLTF.

This clonotype has just one count. This may be a read error, as it is one base from a much larger clone. The V call is TRBV10-3, the J call TRBJ2-3; 12 bases match TRBD1. Germline V gene data show CDR1 as ENHRY and CDR2 as SYGVKD. The CDR3 contains 17 residues. CDR3 nucleotide sequence: TGTGACATCAGTGAGTCTTCGGGACAGGGGGCAGAAGATACGCAGTATTTT. Protein: CDISESSGQGAEDTQYF.

This rearrangement joins TRBV30 to TRBJ1-4; no firm D call. CDR3 size: 15 residues. Germline CDR1 GTSNPN, CDR2 SVGIG (reference sequence). Trimming removed 3 bases from V and 0 bases from J, with 11 bases in between. CDR3 DNA: TGTGCCTGGAGCGACTGGGGTTCAACTAATGAAAAACTGTTTTTT. As protein: CAWSDWGSTNEKLFF.

This clonotype was seen only a few times. The chain has TRBV2 and TRBJ2-3; a possible D gene is TRBD1 (6 bases). The V end was cut by 7 bases, the J end by 2 bases, with 7 bases between. Germline V gene sequence: CDR1 SNHLY, CDR2 FYNNEI. The length of the CDR3 is 12 residues. The CDR3: CASKGVTDTQYF. The CDR3 DNA reads as TGTGCCAGCAAGGGGGTCACAGATACGCAGTATTTT.